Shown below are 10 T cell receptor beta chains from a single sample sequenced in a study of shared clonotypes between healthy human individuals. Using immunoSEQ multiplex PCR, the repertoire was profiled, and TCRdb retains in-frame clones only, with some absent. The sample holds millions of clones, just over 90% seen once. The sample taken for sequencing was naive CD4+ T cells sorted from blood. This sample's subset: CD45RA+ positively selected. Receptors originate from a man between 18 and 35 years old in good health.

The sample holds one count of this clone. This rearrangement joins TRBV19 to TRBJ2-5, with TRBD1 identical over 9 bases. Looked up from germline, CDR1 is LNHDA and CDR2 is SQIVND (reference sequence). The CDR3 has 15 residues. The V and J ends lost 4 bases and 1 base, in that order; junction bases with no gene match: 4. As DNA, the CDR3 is TGTGCCAGTAGTACGGACAGGGGATCCCAAGAGACCCAGTACTTC. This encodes CASSTDRGSQETQYF.

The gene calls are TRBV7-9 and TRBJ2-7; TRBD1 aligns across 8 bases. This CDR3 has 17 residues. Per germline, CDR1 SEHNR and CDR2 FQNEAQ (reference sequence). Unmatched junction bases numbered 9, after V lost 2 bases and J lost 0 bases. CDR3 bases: TGTGCCAGCAGCTTACGGAGGGACAGGCCTTTCTCCTACGAGCAGTACTTC. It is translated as CASSLRRDRPFSYEQYF.

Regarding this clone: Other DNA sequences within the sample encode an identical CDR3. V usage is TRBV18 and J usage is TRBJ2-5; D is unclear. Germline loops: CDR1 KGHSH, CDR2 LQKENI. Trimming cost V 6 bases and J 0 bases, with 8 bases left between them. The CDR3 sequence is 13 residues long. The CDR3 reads CASSPRNQETQYF. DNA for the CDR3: TGTGCCAGCTCGCCTCGAAACCAAGAGACCCAGTACTTC.

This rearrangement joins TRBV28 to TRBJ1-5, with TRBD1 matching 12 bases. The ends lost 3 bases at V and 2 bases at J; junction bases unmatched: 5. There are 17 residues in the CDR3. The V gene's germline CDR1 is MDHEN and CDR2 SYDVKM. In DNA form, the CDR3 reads TGTGCCAGCAGTTTTGGGGGACAGGGGGCGGGCAATCAGCCCCAGCATTTT. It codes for CASSFGGQGAGNQPQHF.

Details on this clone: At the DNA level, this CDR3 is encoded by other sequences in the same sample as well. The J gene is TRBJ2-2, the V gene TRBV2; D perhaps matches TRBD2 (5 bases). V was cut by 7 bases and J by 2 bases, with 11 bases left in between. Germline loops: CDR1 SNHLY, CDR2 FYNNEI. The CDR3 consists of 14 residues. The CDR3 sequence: CASTKAVNTGELFF. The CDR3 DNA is TGTGCCAGCACGAAAGCGGTTAACACCGGGGAGCTGTTTTTT. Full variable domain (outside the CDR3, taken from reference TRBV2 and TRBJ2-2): EPEVTQTPSHQVTQMGQEVILRCVPISNHLYFYWYRQILGQKVEFLVSFYNNEISEKSEIFDDQFSVERPDGSNFTLKIRSTKLEDSAMYFCASTKAVNTGELFFGEGSRLTVL.

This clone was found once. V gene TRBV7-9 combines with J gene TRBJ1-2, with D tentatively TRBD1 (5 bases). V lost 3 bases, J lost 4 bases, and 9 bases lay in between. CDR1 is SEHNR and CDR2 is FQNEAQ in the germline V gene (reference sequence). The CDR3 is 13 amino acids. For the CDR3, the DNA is TGTGCCAGCAGCTTCAGGGAAGGCTATGGCTACACCTTC. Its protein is CASSFREGYGYTF.

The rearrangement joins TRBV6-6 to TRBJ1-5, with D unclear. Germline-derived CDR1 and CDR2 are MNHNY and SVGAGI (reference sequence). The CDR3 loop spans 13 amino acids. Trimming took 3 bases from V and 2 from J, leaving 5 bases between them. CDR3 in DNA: TGTGCCAGCAGTTATATGGGCAATCAGCCCCAGCATTTT. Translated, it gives CASSYMGNQPQHF.

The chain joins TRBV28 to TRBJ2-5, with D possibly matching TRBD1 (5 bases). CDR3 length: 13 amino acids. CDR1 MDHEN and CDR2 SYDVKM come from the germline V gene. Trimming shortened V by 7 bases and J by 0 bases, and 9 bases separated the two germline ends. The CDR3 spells CASTRQYQETQYF. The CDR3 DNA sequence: TGTGCCAGCACGAGACAGTACCAAGAGACCCAGTACTTC.

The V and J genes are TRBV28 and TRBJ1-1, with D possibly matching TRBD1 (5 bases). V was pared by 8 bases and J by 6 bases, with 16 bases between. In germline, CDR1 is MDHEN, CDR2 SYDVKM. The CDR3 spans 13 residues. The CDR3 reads CASAGGNIAEAFF. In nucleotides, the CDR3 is TGTGCCAGCGCGGGGGGAAATATAGCTGAAGCTTTCTTT.

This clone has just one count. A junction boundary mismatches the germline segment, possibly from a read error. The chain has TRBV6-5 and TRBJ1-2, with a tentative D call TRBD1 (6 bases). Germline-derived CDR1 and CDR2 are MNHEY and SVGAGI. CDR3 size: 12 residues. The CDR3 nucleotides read TGTGCCAGCAGCCTCGACAGGAACGTTCATCTCTTC. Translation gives CASSLDRNVHLF.